The T cell receptor (beta chain) described here comes from a study of response to subunit inactivated influenza vaccine. Germline CDR1 is SGHRS and CDR2 is YFSETQ. The CDR3 totals 14 residues. V was shortened by 9 bases and J by 0 bases, with 12 bases between the two germline ends. In TCRdb, the RT-PCR reads were re-called with MiXCR into one record per CDR3 protein. Of approximately 700,000 distinct CDR3 sequences in the sample, less than 20% were seen once. Specimen: PBMCs from blood, collected about 13 days after vaccination. The receptor's source is a man aged 45-65 years who received an inactivated influenza vaccine. The rearrangement links TRBV5-1 to TRBJ2-2, with unresolved D. CDR3 residues: CATGETANTGELFF. The CDR3 DNA sequence: TGCGCCACCGGCGAGACCGCGAACACCGGGGAGCTGTTTTTT.